This entry concerns a single T cell receptor (beta chain). Its matching antigen is unknown. Germline lookup yields CDR1 KGHSH and CDR2 LQKENI. Trimming left V 2 bases short and J 0 bases short, with 10 bases between. CDR3 length: 15 residues. Sorted-subset replicate PCR reactions contained roughly 210 ng DNA, corresponding to tens of thousands of T cell genomes. Assay used: immunoSEQ multiplex PCR; TCRdb lists only in-frame clones, some missing. The sample shows a few million clones, 85% to 95% of them seen only once. This sample was taken from a study of shared clonotypes between healthy human individuals. All of the donors resided in Nashville, Tennessee, and each was a Caucasian adult. A CD45RA-negative memory subset and a CD45RA+ naive subset were separated from the CD4+ cells. Study conclusions and caveats: Sequencing depth was predicted to influence how clonotypes are shared among donors.

The genes are TRBV18 and TRBJ1-1; TRBD1 might be the D (5 bases). This TCR came from a man aged 18-30 years in good health. Specimen: naive CD4+ T cells sorted from blood. Subset described: CD45RA+ positively selected. In DNA form, the CDR3 reads TGTGCCAGCTCACCAAATCCAGGGCTGAACACTGAAGCTTTCTTT. It codes for CASSPNPGLNTEAFF.